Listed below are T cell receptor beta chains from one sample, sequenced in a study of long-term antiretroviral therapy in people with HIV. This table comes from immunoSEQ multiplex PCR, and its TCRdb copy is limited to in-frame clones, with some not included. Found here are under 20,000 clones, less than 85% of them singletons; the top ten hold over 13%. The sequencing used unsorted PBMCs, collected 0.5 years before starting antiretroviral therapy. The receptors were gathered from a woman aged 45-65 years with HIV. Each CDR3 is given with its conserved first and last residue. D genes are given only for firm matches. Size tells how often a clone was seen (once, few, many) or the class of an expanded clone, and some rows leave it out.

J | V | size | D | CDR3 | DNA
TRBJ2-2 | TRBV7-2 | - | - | CASSLFGGGRNTGELFF | TGTGCCAGCAGCCTTTTTGGCGGGGGCCGGAACACCGGGGAGCTGTTTTTT
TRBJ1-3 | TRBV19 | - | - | CASSYGMSSGNTIYF | TGTGCCAGTAGCTACGGGATGAGCTCTGGAAACACCATATATTTT
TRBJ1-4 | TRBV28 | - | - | CASNEGNRGEKLFF | TGTGCCAGCAATGAAGGGAACCGCGGAGAAAAACTGTTTTTT
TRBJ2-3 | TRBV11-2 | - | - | CASSLGGAGWGTDTQYF | TGTGCCAGCAGCTTAGGTGGGGCCGGCTGGGGCACAGATACGCAGTATTTT
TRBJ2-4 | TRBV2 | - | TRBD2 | CASSDSGGFGDQYF | TGTGCCAGCAGTGATAGCGGGGGGTTCGGGGATCAGTACTTC
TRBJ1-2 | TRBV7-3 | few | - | CASSFGGTTTNYGYTF | TGTGCCAGCAGCTTCGGGGGGACGACTACTAACTATGGCTACACCTTC
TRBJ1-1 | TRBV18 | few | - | CASSPSVGTEAFF | TGTGCCAGCTCACCTTCAGTCGGCACTGAAGCTTTCTTT
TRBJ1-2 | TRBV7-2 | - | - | CASRQTGFNGGYTF | TGTGCCAGCAGGCAAACAGGGTTTAACGGTGGCTACACCTTC
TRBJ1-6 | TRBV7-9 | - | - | CASSLVRGGGNSPLHF | TGTGCCAGCAGCTTAGTCCGGGGGGGCGGCAATTCACCCCTCCACTTT
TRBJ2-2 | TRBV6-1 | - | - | CASSLVGDTGELFF | TGTGCCAGCAGTCTGGTTGGAGACACCGGGGAGCTGTTTTTT
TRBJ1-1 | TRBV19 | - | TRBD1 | CASREDRANTEAFF | TGTGCCAGTAGGGAGGACAGGGCGAACACTGAAGCTTTCTTT
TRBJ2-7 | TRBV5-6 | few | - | CASSLIGGGHEQYF | TGTGCCAGCAGCTTGATCGGTGGGGGCCACGAGCAGTACTTC
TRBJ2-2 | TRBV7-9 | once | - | CASSSSNSGNTGELFF | TGTGCCAGCAGCTCCTCTAATAGCGGTAACACCGGGGAGCTGTTTTTT
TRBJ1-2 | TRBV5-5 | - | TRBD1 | CASSSLLLDRGLYGYTF | TGTGCCAGCAGCTCTTTGCTACTTGACAGGGGGCTCTATGGCTACACCTTC
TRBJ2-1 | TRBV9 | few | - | CASSANDFWTEQFF | TGTGCCAGCAGCGCAAACGACTTTTGGACTGAGCAGTTCTTC
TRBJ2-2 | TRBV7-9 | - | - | CASSAQGSVGELFF | TGTGCCAGCAGCGCCCAGGGTTCGGTCGGGGAGCTGTTTTTT
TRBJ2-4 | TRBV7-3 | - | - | CASSLNRENIQYF | TGTGCCAGCAGCTTAAACAGGGAAAACATTCAGTACTTC
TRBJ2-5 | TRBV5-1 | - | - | CASSGGQVLGETQYF | TGCGCCAGCAGCGGGGGGCAGGTGCTAGGAGAGACCCAGTACTTC
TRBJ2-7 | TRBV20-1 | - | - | CSAPGPGEQYF | TGCAGTGCCCCGGGCCCAGGCGAGCAGTACTTC
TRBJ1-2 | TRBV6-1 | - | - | CASSDGHGYYGYTF | TGTGCCAGCAGTGACGGCCATGGGTACTATGGCTACACCTTC
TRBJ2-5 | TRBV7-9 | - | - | CASSLDLGGIGETQYF | TGTGCCAGCAGCTTAGATTTAGGAGGGATCGGAGAGACCCAGTACTTC
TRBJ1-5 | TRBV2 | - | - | CASSLQGQGNQPQHF | TGTGCCAGCTCCCTCCAGGGTCAGGGCAATCAGCCCCAGCATTTT
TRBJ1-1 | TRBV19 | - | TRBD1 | CASKDRGRYTEAFF | TGTGCCAGTAAGGACAGGGGGCGGTACACTGAAGCTTTCTTT
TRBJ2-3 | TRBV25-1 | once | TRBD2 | CASSESEPGGTQYF | TGTGCCAGCAGTGAATCGGAGCCGGGGGGTACGCAGTATTTT
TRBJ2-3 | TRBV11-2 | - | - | CASSFISTAMGTDTQYF | TGTGCCAGCAGCTTTATCTCGACCGCCATGGGGACAGATACGCAGTATTTT
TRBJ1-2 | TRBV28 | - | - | CASSWTANYGYTF | TGTGCCAGCAGTTGGACAGCTAACTATGGCTACACCTTC
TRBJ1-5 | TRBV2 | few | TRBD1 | CASSFSGQANQPQHF | TGTGCCAGCAGTTTTTCGGGACAGGCCAATCAGCCCCAGCATTTT
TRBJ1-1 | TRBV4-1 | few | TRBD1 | CASSHLTGSRTEAFF | TGCGCCAGCAGCCACCTGACAGGGAGTAGGACTGAAGCTTTCTTT
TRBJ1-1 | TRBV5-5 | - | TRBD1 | CASSWGTGEIDSFF | TGTGCCAGCAGCTGGGGGACAGGAGAGATTGATTCTTTCTTT
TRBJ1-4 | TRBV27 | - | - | CASSPGTQTNEKLFF | TGTGCCAGCAGTCCGGGGACCCAAACTAATGAAAAACTGTTTTTT
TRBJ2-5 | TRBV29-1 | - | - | CSVEARGRRETQYF | TGCAGCGTTGAGGCACGGGGGCGGCGGGAGACCCAGTACTTC
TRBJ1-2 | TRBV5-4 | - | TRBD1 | CASSLTQGDGYTF | TGTGCCAGCAGCTTGACACAGGGGGATGGCTACACCTTC
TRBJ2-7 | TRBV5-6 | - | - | CASRRVGYEQYF | TGTGCCTCCCGGAGGGTTGGGTACGAGCAGTACTTC
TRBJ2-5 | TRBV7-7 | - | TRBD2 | CASSLGAGQETQYF | TGTGCCAGCAGCTTAGGAGCGGGACAAGAGACCCAGTACTTC
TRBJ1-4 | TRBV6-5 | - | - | CASSPRRGHEKLFF | TGTGCCAGCAGTCCTCGACGTGGGCATGAAAAACTGTTTTTT
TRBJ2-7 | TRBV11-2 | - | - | CASRVIDGVLLITYEQYF | TGTGCCAGCAGAGTAATAGACGGGGTCCTACTTATTACCTACGAGCAGTACTTC
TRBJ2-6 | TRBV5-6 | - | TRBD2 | CASSLGLAGTGRANVLTF | TGTGCCAGCAGCCTGGGACTAGCGGGGACCGGTAGGGCCAACGTCCTGACTTTC
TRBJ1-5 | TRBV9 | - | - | CASSVCFQHYQPQHF | TGTGCCAGCAGCGTATGCTTCCAGCACTATCAGCCCCAGCATTTT
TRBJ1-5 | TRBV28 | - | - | CASSPAGPRVQPQHF | TGTGCCAGCAGTCCAGCGGGCCCCCGGGTTCAGCCCCAGCATTTT
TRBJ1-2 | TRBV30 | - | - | CAWSPRFANYGYTF | TGTGCCTGGAGTCCGAGATTTGCTAACTATGGCTACACCTTC
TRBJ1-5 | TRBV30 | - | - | CAWSGEGQGNQPQHF | TGTGCCTGGAGTGGCGAGGGGCAAGGCAATCAGCCCCAGCATTTT
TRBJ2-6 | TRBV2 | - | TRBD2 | CASRGIVRTGGSGANVLTF | TGTGCCAGCAGGGGAATCGTACGAACGGGGGGGTCTGGGGCCAACGTCCTGACTTTC
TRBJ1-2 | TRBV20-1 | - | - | CSASVPRGYTF | TGCAGTGCTAGTGTCCCGCGCGGCTACACCTTC
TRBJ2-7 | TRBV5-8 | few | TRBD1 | CASRPGQGAYEQYF | TGTGCCAGCAGACCGGGACAGGGGGCGTACGAGCAGTACTTC
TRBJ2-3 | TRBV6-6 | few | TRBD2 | CASSPTSGGTDTQYF | TGTGCCAGCAGTCCCACTAGCGGGGGCACAGATACGCAGTATTTT